One and the same sample provided the 13 T cell receptor beta chains below, sequenced in a study of blood T cell repertoires in COVID-19 (TCRdb year 2020). The library was generated by the immunoSEQ multiplex PCR assay. TCRdb obtained this table from immuneACCESS and retained in-frame rearrangements with V and J assigned. These tables miss some clones; where compared with another copy, unresolved V genes account for less than half of the shortfall, and the remainder is unexplained. The sample records about 140,000 clones, approximately 81% of which are singletons. Jointly, the top ten make up less than 7% of the sample. The specimen was PBMCs or T cells enriched from blood (not recorded which). These receptors were taken from a man between 40 and 49 years old with acute COVID-19.

CDR3 nucleotides: TGCAGCGTTCGGGACTCCGACCGCACAGATACGCAGTATTTT. It translates to CSVRDSDRTDTQYF. J is TRBJ2-3 and V is TRBV29-1; TRBD2 is a possible D gene (6 bases). CDR3 length: 14 residues. Germline assignment: CDR1 SQVTM and CDR2 ANQGSEA. With 5 bases removed from V and 1 base from J, the gap between germline ends came to 13 bases.

The genes are TRBV10-1 and TRBJ1-4, with 7 bases aligning to TRBD1. This CDR3 has 18 residues. CDR1 and CDR2 (germline): WNHNN, SYGVQD (reference sequence). Germline trimming cut 3 bases from V and 4 bases from J; bases unmatched to any gene: 14. CDR3 sequence: CASSERREGALVNEKLFF. The CDR3 DNA follows: TGCGCCAGCAGTGAAAGACGGGAGGGGGCTTTGGTTAATGAAAAACTGTTTTTT.

The genes are TRBV30 and TRBJ1-6; TRBD1 aligns across 9 bases. The germline gives CDR1 GTSNPN, CDR2 SVGIG (reference sequence). V was pared by 1 base and J by 7 bases, with 11 bases of the junction left unmatched. The CDR3 has 17 residues. DNA of the CDR3: TGTGCCTGGAGTGCGACAGGGGGGCCGTCCCTAAATTCACCCCTCCACTTT. Protein product: CAWSATGGPSLNSPLHF. The variable domain in full, completed from reference TRBV30 and TRBJ1-6, reads SQTIHQWPATLVQPVGSPLSLECTVEGTSNPNLYWYRQAAGRGLQLLFYSVGIGQISSEVPQNLSASRPQDRQFILSSKKLLLSDSGFYLCAWSATGGPSLNSPLHFGNGTRLTVT.

The chain is built from TRBV6-5 and TRBJ2-7, with 8 nucleotides matching TRBD2. The CDR3 contains 14 residues. Per germline, CDR1 MNHEY and CDR2 SVGAGI. The V segment lost 6 bases and the J segment 6 bases; nucleotides outside the gene matches: 10. In DNA form, the CDR3 reads TGTGCCAGCAGCCTCGGGGGAGCGGGAGTCGAGCAGTACTTC. It encodes CASSLGGAGVEQYF.

V is TRBV4-3 and J is TRBJ2-1; a possible D gene is TRBD2 (7 bases). The germline V gene encodes CDR1 LGHNA and CDR2 YSLEER. The CDR3 contains 16 residues. Between the trimmed V and J ends, which lost 5 bases and 1 base, there was a span of 15 bases. DNA for the CDR3: TGCGCCAGCAGCAAACGGGGGGCGGGGTCCTACAATGAGCAGTTCTTC. Protein product: CASSKRGAGSYNEQFF.

This sequence joins TRBV18 and TRBJ1-5; 7 nucleotides line up with TRBD1. The CDR3 contains 15 residues. The germline CDR1 and CDR2 sequences are KGHSH and LQKENI. V lost 4 bases to trimming and J lost 0 bases; unmatched junction nucleotides: 3. In nucleotides, the CDR3 is TGTGCCAGCTCACTGGCAGGGGGTAGCAATCAGCCCCAGCATTTT. It is translated as CASSLAGGSNQPQHF.

V usage is TRBV5-1 and J usage is TRBJ1-2; D gene unclear. The CDR3 loop spans 14 amino acids. V lost 4 bases and J lost 8, with 18 bases in between. The germline V gene has CDR1 SGHRS and CDR2 YFSETQ. The CDR3 nucleotides are TGCGCCAGCAGCCCGACGGGCAGCGGCCGGGGCTACACCTTC. Translation: CASSPTGSGRGYTF.

The chain employs TRBV28 and TRBJ1-4; 8 bases are a match to TRBD1. The trim removed 3 bases at V and 7 bases at J, leaving 13 bases unmatched. Per the germline V gene, CDR1 is MDHEN and CDR2 is SYDVKM. This CDR3 contains 17 residues. The CDR3 DNA reads TGTGCCAGCAGTTTGTACTCGACAGGGGCGATGGGTGAAAAACTGTTTTTT. This codes for CASSLYSTGAMGEKLFF.

This clone was seen a single time. The V call is TRBV23-1, the J call TRBJ1-6; perhaps TRBD1 as D (5 bases). TRBV23-1 is given ORF status, its function remaining uncertain. The CDR3 is made up of 12 amino acids. Trimming took 1 base from V and 16 from J, leaving 11 bases between them. The chain's CDR3 is CASSQLGVRLHF. The CDR3 bases are TGCGCCAGCAGTCAATTAGGGGTCCGGCTCCACTTT.

The V and J genes are TRBV10-3 and TRBJ1-2; 9 nucleotides agree with TRBD1. The CDR3 runs 17 residues. The V gene's germline CDR1 is ENHRY and CDR2 SYGVKD. Trimming took 4 bases from V and 4 from J; bases not matched to a gene: 13. CDR3 sequence: CAISGSEWGQGPYGYTF. Here the CDR3 DNA reads TGTGCCATCAGTGGGTCGGAATGGGGACAGGGACCCTATGGCTACACCTTC.

This chain uses TRBV7-2 with TRBJ2-7, with D unresolved. This CDR3 has 15 amino acids. Per germline, CDR1 SGHTA and CDR2 FQGNSA. V lost 4 bases and J 3 bases, leaving 16 bases between the germline ends. The DNA of the CDR3 is TGTGCCAGCAGCTACGCAGGCGTCTCGGACTACGAGCAGTACTTC. Residues: CASSYAGVSDYEQYF.

The chain employs TRBV25-1 and TRBJ1-1, with D perhaps TRBD1 (6 bases). Germline CDR1 MGHDK, CDR2 SYGVNS. There are 16 residues in the CDR3. Trimming left V 4 bases short and J 5 bases short, with 20 bases between. This chain's CDR3 is CASSVIDRSGGTEAFF. The CDR3, as DNA: TGTGCCAGCAGTGTAATCGACAGGTCGGGGGGGACTGAAGCTTTCTTT.

The chain couples TRBV11-3 to TRBJ2-1, with 8 bases identical to TRBD1. Germline values: CDR1 SGHNT, CDR2 YENEEA. The CDR3 covers 14 residues. V dropped 1 base and J dropped 9; count of bases not matched to a gene: 5. CDR3 coding DNA: TGTGCCAGCAGCTTAGTCGGACAGGGCGGTGAGCAGTTCTTC. Protein product: CASSLVGQGGEQFF. The full variable domain, completed using reference TRBV11-3 and TRBJ2-1, is EAGVVQSPRYKIIEKKQPVAFWCNPISGHNTLYWYLQNLGQGPELLIRYENEEAVDDSQLPKDRFSAERLKGVDSTLKIQPAELGDSAVYLCASSLVGQGGEQFFGPGTRLTVL.